The source of this T cell receptor (beta chain) is a study of shared clonotypes between healthy human individuals. Sequenced by immunoSEQ multiplex PCR; TCRdb stores in-frame clones only, minus some. The profile shows about 2.2 million clones, about 92% of them singletons. The V gene end was trimmed by 10 bases and the J gene end by 4 bases; junction bases not matched to a gene: 14. The CDR3 covers 15 residues. CDR1 is MRHNA, CDR2 SNTAGT, per germline. The naive CD8 fraction comprised CD45RO-negative cells positively selected for CCR7 and excluded terminally differentiated effector memory CD45RA+ cells.

The sequence came from a young man in good health. Some clones in this sample may be carry-over from other donors' samples. Sample: naive CD8+ T cells from PBMCs. V is TRBV6-4 and J is TRBJ2-3, with TRBD2 matching 7 bases. CDR3 in DNA: TGTGCCATCTTTAACGGGGCGGGAGCGCCAGATACGCAGTATTTT. It encodes CAIFNGAGAPDTQYF.